The entry that follows covers one T cell receptor (beta chain) sequence. The antigen it binds to is not known. The input lacks base qualities; no much larger clone sits a single base away. The sample comes from a study of cytomegalovirus exposure and HLA in healthy donors (dated by TCRdb to about 2017). For context, the study as a whole: According to an earlier analysis of a few hundred of the donors, some 180 million T cells yielded 120 million or so unique TCR beta sequences and approximately 300 Gb of sequence data. An early release that covered 500 to 800 HLA-typed donors contained about 300 gigabases of sequencing data and 75 million to 100 million unique TCR sequences. The number of donors typed differed by locus, with about 629-630 for A, B, C, DRB1 and DQB1, about 500 for DQA1, under 610 for DPA1, and around 450 for DPB1. The later analysis used no new phenotypic data to find candidate immune exposures, relying instead on TCR beta sequences and their occurrence across donors. Every discovery cohort repertoire had been produced on one sequencing platform. A later analysis re-analyzed previously published TCR beta repertoires from roughly 690 donors and added high-resolution HLA genotyping to study TCR occurrence patterns. Among the roughly 370 genotyped donors, about 83% belonged to the genetic ancestry cluster associated with self-reported Caucasian donors. Because of strong linkage in the cohort, roughly five DR-DQ haplotypes were treated as single units for association and clustering. HLA typing included class I and class II loci at four-digit resolution. Alongside the repertoire data, information on donor age, sex, ethnicity and CMV serostatus was compiled. To predict cytomegalovirus infection status, the study brought together high-throughput TCR immunosequencing, statistical association of individual TCRs with disease status, and machine learning. To decide whether each TCR beta V gene segment behaved as functional or pseudogenic, an earlier analysis of some 570 of the donors relied on high-throughput TCR beta sequencing. A later genetic analysis used genome-wide SNP genotypes for about 60% of the roughly 700 donors, treating that subset as a discovery cohort. The study aimed to test whether signatures of past pathogen exposure could be identified by cataloging public T cell receptors. Among 350 to 400 genotyped donors of the cohort, an average of around 240,000 unique TCR beta nucleotide sequences were sequenced per donor, roughly 18% of them non-productive. Using immunosequencing, the study profiled T cell repertoires from 550 to 750 subjects and related those repertoires to cytomegalovirus serostatus. A separate validation cohort of about 110 different subjects was used in addition to the roughly 720-subject first cohort.

The library was built by means of the immunoSEQ multiplex PCR assay. A mixture of 60 forward primers for TCR Vbeta segments and 13 reverse primers for TCR Jbeta segments was used in the multiplex PCR. The CDR3 region of rearranged TCR beta genes was amplified from genomic DNA by a multiplex PCR assay. On the Illumina HiSeq System, the amplified TCR beta libraries were sequenced as 87-base-pair reads. The authors processed their data as follows. A later analysis counted about 80 million unique TCR beta chains across the approximately 700 repertoires, and roughly 10 million of these chains were shared by at least two donors. To remove PCR and sequencing errors, raw reads were error-corrected and collapsed into unique sequences using a nearest-neighbor algorithm that merged closely related sequences. Alignment of CDR3 sequences to IMGT reference sequences was used to assign V, D and J gene segments. For a sequence to be retained, at least a six-nucleotide match to both a V gene segment and a J gene segment was required. Rearrangements were called productive when the CDR3 lacked stop codons and stayed in frame with V and J; all others were non-productive. Following IMGT convention, CDR3 was defined as the stretch from the second conserved V-encoded cysteine up to the conserved J-encoded phenylalanine. The earlier analysis of about 590 of the donors excluded sequences that lacked an unambiguous match to a single V gene segment. An earlier analysis of some 500 of the donors classified V segments as functional when productive rearrangements were above 56.7% and as segregating when the standard deviation between donors was above 5%. A statistical classification framework was built for diagnosing cytomegalovirus status from the catalog of TCR beta chain sequences. In a later analysis, TCR nucleotide sequences were compared against IMGT/GENE-DB human TR gene sequences so that V and J genes could be assigned. In a later analysis, CDR3 sequences and most-parsimonious VDJ recombination scenarios were assigned using the TCRdist pipeline. In a later analysis, every TCR beta chain was defined by the combination of its CDR3 amino acid sequence and its V-gene family, and reads without a unique V-gene family were dropped. To address suspected cross-contamination and a sequencing artifact, a later analysis removed 550 to 750 highly shared, low-generation-probability nucleotide sequences. A later analysis calculated a clonal expansion index for each public chain from normalized within-repertoire ranks of inferred template counts. In a later analysis, generation probabilities were computed using a VDJ recombination model fitted to out-of-frame rearrangements, and the results were checked against IGoR. Hypergeometric tests were used in a later analysis to score TCR-TCR, TCR-HLA and TCR-CMV co-occurrence, with a repertoire-size bias correction applied to the TCR pairs. False discovery rates were estimated in a later analysis by permuting HLA or CMV assignments 20 times. In a later analysis, co-occurring TCRs were grouped using DBSCAN, with TCRdist sequence similarity added in when clustering inside HLA-allele-positive subsets. Repertoires with fewer than 30,000 or more than 120,000 public chains, plus five repertoires with anomalous nucleotide sharing, were excluded from co-occurrence clustering. The table comes from immuneACCESS by way of TCRdb, which keeps in-frame sequences with V and J called. Part of the clones is missing from these tables; in studies checked, under half for an unresolved V gene and the rest for unknown reasons. The V and J calls and clone size were taken over from that table, and D and trimming were inferred from the DNA. The sample data list 90,000 to 100,000 clones, and about 81% of these were observed just once. About 1.5% of the sample goes to the ten largest clones.

In total, about 650 healthy bone marrow donors made up the cohort. All cohort members were sampled while nominally healthy, although unrecorded immune exposures were likely present. The donor was CMV seronegative and was included in the group of 352 seronegative cohort members. Each donor provided a peripheral blood sample, and peripheral blood mononuclear cells were used for TCR beta sequencing. The Qiagen DNeasy Blood Extraction Kit was used to extract genomic DNA from the blood cell samples. CDR1 is given as SGHRS and CDR2 as YFSETQ, both from the germline V gene. V lost 0 bases and J lost 1 base, and the count of bases not matched to a germline gene is 7. The CDR3 starts with the cysteine, ends with the phenylalanine, and has 18 residues. This entry keeps only the CDR3 DNA: 54 bases, framed from base 1. What the research found in general, with its limitations: According to a later analysis, parvovirus B19, influenza, CMV and Epstein-Barr virus appeared linked to several top co-occurrence clusters. Because HLA typing was unavailable for some donors at each locus, only the typed subset was used in association tests. Seventeen rarely observed V segments, including chromosome 9 orphons, were excluded from the earlier analysis of some 590 of the donors because counts were too low. A later analysis associated 16,951 TCR beta sequences with specific HLA alleles at a false discovery rate of 0.05. The 87-base-pair reads could not distinguish some IMGT-functional V segments, including TRBV6-2 and TRBV6-3, so those segments were excluded. According to a later genetic analysis, donors in an Asian-associated ancestry cluster had fewer N-insertions in productive TCRs than the approximately 700-donor mean. A group of highly shared sequence variants was considered likely to be a technical artifact of the sequencing pipeline. A later analysis found that HLA-associated TCR beta chains were more clonally expanded and had lower generation probabilities than equally common non-associated chains. In a later analysis, the rate of TCR association differed among HLA loci, with DRB1 alleles having the most associated TCRs and HLA-C alleles having the fewest. When HLA alleles, especially DR and DQ, strongly co-occurred, TCR associations were difficult to assign to individual alleles. Linkage disequilibrium might explain the correlated functional status among segregating V segments, but an unknown experimental factor could not be ruled out. For the cohort, immune exposure information was limited to CMV serostatus. The study listed approximately 150 TCR beta chains as associated with cytomegalovirus. The classifier was reported to diagnose cytomegalovirus status with high specificity and sensitivity in both the original cohort and the validation cohort. Most TCR sequences were observed very rarely across donors, whereas some public TCRs were present in many individuals. Most CMV-associated TCR beta chains appeared to be HLA-restricted in a later analysis, and the HLA associations seemed to be driven largely by CMV exposure. The authors suggested that the approach could potentially be extended to other disease states and immunological phenotypes. Broadly in line with IMGT annotations, most TCR beta V segments showed up in productive rearrangements about 87% or about 30% of the time in an earlier analysis of around 550 of the donors. Only TCR beta chains were sequenced in this cohort, and the absence of alpha or paired-chain data limited detectable features. Roughly uniform sequencing depth across donors was assumed in presence/absence analyses, although this assumption may not hold. A few of the identified cytomegalovirus-associated TCR beta chains were confirmed in vitro to be specific for cytomegalovirus antigens. A further reported finding was that TCR beta sequences accurately predicted the HLA-A and HLA-B alleles for most subjects in the first cohort. An association between a missense DCLRE1C variant and V-gene and J-gene trimming of TCR beta chains was found in a later genetic analysis and replicated in an independent cohort.

Recombination linked TRBV5-1 to TRBJ2-1; 10 bases in between match TRBD1. The sample taken for sequencing was PBMCs. The clonotype originates from a man between 40 and 49 years old in good health and CMV-seronegative. The sequenced DNA: TGCGCCAGCAGCTTGGCCTGGGACAGGGGACGGTCCTACAATGAGCAGTTCTTC. It encodes CASSLAWDRGRSYNEQFF.